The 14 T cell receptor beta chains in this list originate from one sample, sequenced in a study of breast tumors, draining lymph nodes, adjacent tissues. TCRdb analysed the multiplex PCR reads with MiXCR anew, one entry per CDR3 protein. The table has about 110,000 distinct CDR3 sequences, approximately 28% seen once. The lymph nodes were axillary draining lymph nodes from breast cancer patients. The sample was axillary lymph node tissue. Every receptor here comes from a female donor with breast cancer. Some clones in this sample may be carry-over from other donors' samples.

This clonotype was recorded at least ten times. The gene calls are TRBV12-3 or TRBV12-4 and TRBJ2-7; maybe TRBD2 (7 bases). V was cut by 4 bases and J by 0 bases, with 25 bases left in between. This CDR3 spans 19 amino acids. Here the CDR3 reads CASSSPSGGEGEPSYEQYF. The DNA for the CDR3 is TGTGCCAGCAGTTCCCCATCGGGTGGGGAGGGGGAGCCCTCCTACGAGCAGTACTTC.

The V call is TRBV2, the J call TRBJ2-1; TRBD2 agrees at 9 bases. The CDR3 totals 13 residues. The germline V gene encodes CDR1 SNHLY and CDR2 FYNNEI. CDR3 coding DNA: TGTGCTAATGCGGGAGGGGGCTACAATGAGCAGTTCTTC. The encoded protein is CANAGGGYNEQFF.

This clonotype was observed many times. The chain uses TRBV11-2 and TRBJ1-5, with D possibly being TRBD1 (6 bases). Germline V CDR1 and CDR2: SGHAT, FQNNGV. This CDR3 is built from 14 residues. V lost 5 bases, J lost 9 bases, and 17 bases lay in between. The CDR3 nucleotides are TGTGCCAGCAGCCTAACACAGGGCTCACGGCCCCAGCATTTT. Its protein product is CASSLTQGSRPQHF.

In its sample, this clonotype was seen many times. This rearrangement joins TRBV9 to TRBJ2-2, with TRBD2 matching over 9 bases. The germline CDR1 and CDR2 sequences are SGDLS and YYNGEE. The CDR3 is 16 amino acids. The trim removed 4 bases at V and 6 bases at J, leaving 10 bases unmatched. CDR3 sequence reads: CASSIGGGGAAGELFF. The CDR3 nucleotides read TGTGCCAGCAGCATCGGAGGCGGGGGGGCCGCCGGGGAGCTGTTTTTT.

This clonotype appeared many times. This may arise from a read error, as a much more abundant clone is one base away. As DNA, the CDR3 is TGCAGTGCTAGAGATCAGCGCGGGGCGGCGACGGGCGAGCAGTACTTC. Amino acid sequence: CSARDQRGAATGEQYF. V gene TRBV20-1 combines with J gene TRBJ2-7; TRBD2 is a possible D gene (6 bases). V lost 0 bases, J lost 6 bases, and 21 bases lay in between. The CDR3 sequence is 16 residues long. Germline CDR1 DFQATT, CDR2 SNEGSKA (reference sequence).

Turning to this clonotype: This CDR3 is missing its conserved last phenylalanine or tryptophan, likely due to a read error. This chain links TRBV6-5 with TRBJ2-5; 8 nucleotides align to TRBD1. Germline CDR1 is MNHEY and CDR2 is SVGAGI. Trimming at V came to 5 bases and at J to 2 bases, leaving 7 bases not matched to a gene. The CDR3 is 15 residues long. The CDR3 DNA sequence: TGTGCCAGCAGTCTCACGACAGGGGTACAAGAGACCCAGTACCCC. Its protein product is CASSLTTGVQETQYP.

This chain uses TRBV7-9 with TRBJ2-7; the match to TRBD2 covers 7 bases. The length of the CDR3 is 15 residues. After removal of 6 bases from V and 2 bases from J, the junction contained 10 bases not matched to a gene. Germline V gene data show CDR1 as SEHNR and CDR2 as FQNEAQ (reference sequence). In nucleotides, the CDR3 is TGTGCCAGCAGTCCCGGGACTAACGGAACCTACGAGCAGTACTTC. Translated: CASSPGTNGTYEQYF.

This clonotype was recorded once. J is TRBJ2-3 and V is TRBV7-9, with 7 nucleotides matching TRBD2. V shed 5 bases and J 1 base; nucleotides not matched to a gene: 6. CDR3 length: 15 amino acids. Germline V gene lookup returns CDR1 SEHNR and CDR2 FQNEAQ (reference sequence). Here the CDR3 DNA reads TGTGCCAGCAGCCAACTTGGGGGGGGCACAGATACGCAGTATTTT. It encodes CASSQLGGGTDTQYF. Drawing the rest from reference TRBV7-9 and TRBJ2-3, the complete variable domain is DTGVSQNPRHKITKRGQNVTFRCDPISEHNRLYWYRQTLGQGPEFLTYFQNEAQLEKSRLLSDRFSAERPKGSFSTLEIQRTEQGDSAMYLCASSQLGGGTDTQYFGPGTRLTVL.

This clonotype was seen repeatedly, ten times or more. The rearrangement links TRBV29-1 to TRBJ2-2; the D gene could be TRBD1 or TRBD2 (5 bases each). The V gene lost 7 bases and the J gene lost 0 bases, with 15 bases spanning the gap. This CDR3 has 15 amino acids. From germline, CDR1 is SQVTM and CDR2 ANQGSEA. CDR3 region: CSAGRDHSNTGELFF. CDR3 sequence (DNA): TGCAGCGCAGGAAGGGACCACTCGAACACCGGGGAGCTGTTTTTT.

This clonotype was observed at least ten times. CDR3 sequence: CASSPSTGANYGYTF. The CDR3 DNA sequence: TGTGCCAGCTCACCATCGACAGGAGCTAACTATGGCTACACCTTC. The rearrangement links TRBV18 to TRBJ1-2; D is possibly TRBD1 (6 bases). The germline V and J ends were trimmed by 2 bases and 0 bases, with 10 bases remaining between them. CDR3 length: 15 amino acids. Germline CDR1 is KGHSH and CDR2 is LQKENI. The full variable domain, in which reference TRBV18 and TRBJ1-2 provide the parts outside the CDR3, is NAGVMQNPRHLVRRRGQEARLRCSPMKGHSHVYWYRQLPEEGLKFMVYLQKENIIDESGMPKERFSAEFPKEGPSILRIQQVVRGDSAAYFCASSPSTGANYGYTFGSGTRLTVV.

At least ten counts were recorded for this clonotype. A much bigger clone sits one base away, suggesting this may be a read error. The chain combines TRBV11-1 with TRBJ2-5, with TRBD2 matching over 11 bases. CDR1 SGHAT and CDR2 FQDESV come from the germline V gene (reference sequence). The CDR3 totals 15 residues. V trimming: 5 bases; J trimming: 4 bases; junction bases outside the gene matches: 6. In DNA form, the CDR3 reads TGTGCCAGCAGCCGGGGACTAGCGGCACGAGAGACCCAGTACTTC. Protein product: CASSRGLAARETQYF. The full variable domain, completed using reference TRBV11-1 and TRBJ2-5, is EAEVAQSPRYKITEKSQAVAFWCDPISGHATLYWYRQILGQGPELLVQFQDESVVDDSQLPKDRFSAERLKGVDSTLKIQPAELGDSAMYLCASSRGLAARETQYFGPGTRLLVL.

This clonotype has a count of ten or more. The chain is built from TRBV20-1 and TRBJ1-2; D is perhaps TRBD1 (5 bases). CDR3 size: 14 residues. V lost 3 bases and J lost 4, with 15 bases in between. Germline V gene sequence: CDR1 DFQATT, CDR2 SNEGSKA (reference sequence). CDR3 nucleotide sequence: TGCAGTGCTAGGGTAGGGGAAAGGAGCTATGGCTACACCTTC. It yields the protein CSARVGERSYGYTF.

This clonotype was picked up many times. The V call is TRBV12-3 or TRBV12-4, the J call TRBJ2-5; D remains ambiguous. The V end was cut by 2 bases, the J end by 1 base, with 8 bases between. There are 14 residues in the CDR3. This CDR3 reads CASSLLYSQETQYF. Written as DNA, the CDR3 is TGTGCCAGCAGTTTATTGTACTCCCAAGAGACCCAGTACTTC.

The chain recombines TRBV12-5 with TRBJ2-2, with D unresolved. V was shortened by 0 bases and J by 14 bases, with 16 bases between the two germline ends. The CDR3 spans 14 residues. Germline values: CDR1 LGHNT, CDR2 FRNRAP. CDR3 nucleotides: TGTGCTAGTGGTTTGGTGAGAATCGATTTGGAACTGTTTTTT. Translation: CASGLVRIDLELFF.